This T cell receptor (beta chain) was identified in a study of monozygotic twins with inflammatory bowel disease. CDR1 SGHNT and CDR2 YYREEE come from the germline V gene (reference sequence). CDR3 length: 14 amino acids. Template-switch reactions added UMIs with a 6-nucleotide sample barcode. Following a re-call of the 5' RACE reads, TCRdb has one entry per CDR3 protein and lacks DNA. This sample's table reports around 400,000 distinct CDR3 sequences. The receptor comes from a human donor with ulcerative colitis or Crohn's disease, or a healthy co-twin of an affected twin (not recorded which). This chain joins TRBV5-4 and TRBJ1-2. Sequenced input: blood. The CDR3 spells CASSRGGSGYGYTF.